A single sample gave rise to the 11 T cell receptor beta chains below, sequenced in a study of cytomegalovirus exposure and HLA in healthy donors. Primers: 60 Vbeta forward and 13 Jbeta reverse. Profiling relied on immunoSEQ multiplex PCR, and the TCRdb table lists in-frame clones only, not all of them. The sample records about 160,000 clones, about 83% being singletons. The sample consisted of PBMCs. The receptors were gathered from a woman under 40 in good health and CMV-seronegative.

The chain links TRBV4-2 to TRBJ1-1, with 10 bases matching TRBD1. Trimming cost V 2 bases and J 3 bases; bases outside gene matches: 6. Germline V gene lookup returns CDR1 LGHNA and CDR2 YNFKEQ. This CDR3 region has 16 residues. The CDR3 nucleotides read TGTGCCAGCAGCCAAACCGGGACAGGGGCTGACACTGAAGCTTTCTTT. Translation: CASSQTGTGADTEAFF.

The chain is built from TRBV27 and TRBJ2-1; 7 bases agree with TRBD2. Losses at the gene ends were 9 bases for V and 0 bases for J; bases not matched to a gene: 5. This CDR3 is 14 amino acids long. Looked up from germline, CDR1 is MNHEY and CDR2 is SMNVEV (reference sequence). CDR3 nucleotides: TGTGCCAGTGCGCGGGGGAGCTCCTACAATGAGCAGTTCTTC. Translating it yields CASARGSSYNEQFF.

The V and J genes are TRBV27 and TRBJ2-5; D gene uncertain. Germline CDR1 MNHEY, CDR2 SMNVEV (reference sequence). With 5 bases removed from V and 5 bases from J, the gap between germline ends came to 18 bases. This CDR3 is built from 15 residues. The CDR3 protein is CASSPSRVSRETQYF. The CDR3 DNA sequence: TGTGCCAGCAGTCCTAGTCGCGTCTCCCGGGAGACCCAGTACTTC.

The J gene is TRBJ2-3, the V gene TRBV14, with D unresolved. This CDR3 region has 17 residues. Trimming shortened V by 6 bases and J by 5 bases, and 24 bases separated the two germline ends. CDR1 and CDR2 (germline): SGHDN, FVKESK. The CDR3 DNA is TGTGCCAGCAGTCCGGTCCGAATGACGGCGAGAGGAGATACGCAGTATTTT. The encoded protein is CASSPVRMTARGDTQYF.

V and J are TRBV5-4 and TRBJ2-2; tentatively, D is TRBD1 (5 bases). V was shortened by 1 base and J by 7 bases, with 11 bases between the two germline ends. Per the germline V gene, CDR1 is SGHNT and CDR2 is YYREEE (reference sequence). The CDR3 consists of 14 residues. In DNA, the CDR3 is TGTGCCAGCAGCTTGATTCAGGGAAACGGGGAGCTGTTTTTT. Residues: CASSLIQGNGELFF.

The CDR3 sequence: CASSPDQGAHEQYF. The CDR3 nucleotides are TGTGCCAGCTCACCGGATCAGGGGGCCCACGAGCAGTACTTC. This chain uses TRBV18 with TRBJ2-7, with TRBD1 identical over 8 bases. The CDR3 contains 14 residues. Trimming removed 3 bases from V and 5 bases from J; junction bases left unmatched: 6. Germline-derived CDR1 and CDR2 are KGHSH and LQKENI. Looking up the rest from reference TRBV18 and TRBJ2-7 gives the full variable domain: NAGVMQNPRHLVRRRGQEARLRCSPMKGHSHVYWYRQLPEEGLKFMVYLQKENIIDESGMPKERFSAEFPKEGPSILRIQQVVRGDSAAYFCASSPDQGAHEQYFGPGTRLTVT.

This clone occurred a few times. The rearrangement joins TRBV29-1 to TRBJ2-2; 9 bases agree with TRBD2. Germline CDR1 and CDR2: SQVTM and ANQGSEA. The CDR3 consists of 14 residues. The V and J ends lost 7 bases and 0 bases, in that order; junction bases with no gene match: 3. This CDR3 is CSASSGTNTGELFF. The CDR3 nucleotides read TGCAGCGCCTCTAGCGGGACGAACACCGGGGAGCTGTTTTTT.

This sequence joins TRBV28 and TRBJ2-1; 14 bases agree with TRBD2. The V and J ends lost 4 bases and 4 bases, in that order; junction bases with no gene match: 12. The CDR3 totals 19 residues. CDR1 is MDHEN and CDR2 is SYDVKM in the germline V gene. In nucleotides, the CDR3 is TGTGCCAGCAGTTCCCCGACTAGCGGGAGGGCCAGGCGGTACAATGAGCAGTTCTTC. This codes for CASSSPTSGRARRYNEQFF.

In nucleotides, the CDR3 is TGCGCCAGCAGCCAGGAAGACAGGGGGCGAGAGACCCAGTACTTC. As protein: CASSQEDRGRETQYF. The rearrangement joins TRBV4-3 to TRBJ2-5; 10 bases fit TRBD1. V shed 3 bases and J 4 bases; nucleotides not matched to a gene: 5. The CDR3 loop spans 15 amino acids. Germline CDR1 LGHNA, CDR2 YSLEER.

This clone occurred once. The rearrangement uses TRBV4-1 and TRBJ2-7; 7 positions agree with TRBD1. Germline loops: CDR1 MGHRA, CDR2 YSYEKL. CDR3 size: 16 residues. Losses at the gene ends were 0 bases for V and 6 bases for J; bases not matched to a gene: 11. The CDR3 DNA reads TGCGCCAGCAGCCAAGATCCTACAGGGGTAACTAGCGAGCAGTACTTC. This sequence encodes CASSQDPTGVTSEQYF.

This clone was recorded a few times. The chain is built from TRBV27 and TRBJ1-6; D gene unclear. CDR3 length: 15 amino acids. The V and J ends lost 4 bases and 0 bases respectively, with 7 bases between them. The germline CDR1 and CDR2 sequences are MNHEY and SMNVEV (reference sequence). The CDR3 region is CASSSGSSYNSPLHF. The CDR3 nucleotides read TGTGCCAGCAGTTCCGGGAGCTCCTATAATTCACCCCTCCACTTT.